Each of the 9 T cell receptor beta chains below was sequenced from the same sample in a study of human T cells and chemical hapten exposure. Time point specified: pre-sensitization, week 0. As for treatment: therapeutic diphenylcyclopropenone sensitization with weekly scalp DPC. Using its own MiXCR run on the RACE reads, TCRdb lists one record per CDR3 protein. The table shows 60,000 to 70,000 distinct CDR3 sequences, with about a tenth occurring only once. This specimen consisted of whole blood, obtained in connection with sensitization to the hapten diphenylcyclopropenone (DPC). Receptor source: a woman in her forties or fifties with alopecia areata. Some clones in this sample may be carry-over from other donors' samples.

This clonotype was counted at least ten times. The genes are TRBV4-3 and TRBJ1-6, with 7 positions matching TRBD1. With V trimmed by 1 base and J by 14 bases, 11 bases remained unmatched. This CDR3 region has 15 residues. CDR1 LGHNA and CDR2 YSLEER come from the germline V gene. The CDR3 DNA sequence: TGCGCCAGCAGCCAAGCGGGGGCAGGGGGTTTTTCCCTCCACTTT. Its protein product is CASSQAGAGGFSLHF.

This clonotype showed up many times. This chain links TRBV18 with TRBJ1-1; D might be TRBD1 (6 bases). Germline V gives CDR1 KGHSH, CDR2 LQKENI. V was clipped by 3 bases and J by 3 bases, with 8 bases between them. This CDR3 has 13 amino acids. The CDR3 DNA is TGTGCCAGCTCACCCGGACAGTACACTGAAGCTTTCTTT. This codes for CASSPGQYTEAFF.

This clonotype was recorded at least ten times. The chain couples TRBV19 to TRBJ2-3; TRBD1 agrees at 8 bases. Germline values: CDR1 LNHDA, CDR2 SQIVND (reference sequence). V shed 5 bases and J 5 bases; nucleotides not matched to a gene: 9. The CDR3 has 15 residues. Here the CDR3 reads CASSRQGNSGDTQYF. The CDR3 DNA reads as TGTGCCAGTAGTCGACAGGGGAATAGTGGAGATACGCAGTATTTT.

V is TRBV11-2 and J is TRBJ2-1; D possibly corresponds to TRBD2 (5 bases). The V end was cut by 3 bases, the J end by 6 bases, with 15 bases between. Per the germline V gene, CDR1 is SGHAT and CDR2 is FQNNGV. The CDR3 has 15 amino acids. CDR3 amino acids: CASSFGRVPTNEQFF. The CDR3 DNA is TGTGCCAGCAGCTTTGGGAGAGTGCCCACCAATGAGCAGTTCTTC.

The rearrangement joins TRBV2 to TRBJ2-6; D is uncertain. Germline-derived CDR1 and CDR2 are SNHLY and FYNNEI. This CDR3 spans 15 amino acids. Trimming shortened V by 4 bases and J by 2 bases, and 9 bases separated the two germline ends. The CDR3 region has the DNA TGTGCCAGCAGTGGCCAGTCGCCTGGGGCCAACGTCCTGACTTTC. Translation: CASSGQSPGANVLTF.

V is TRBV20-1 and J is TRBJ1-5; D is unresolved. The CDR3 length is 12 residues. CDR1 DFQATT and CDR2 SNEGSKA come from the germline V gene (reference sequence). Trimming removed 0 bases from V and 4 bases from J, with 4 bases in between. The CDR3 DNA follows: TGCAGTGCTAGAGATAGTAATCAGCCCCAGCATTTT. Translated, it gives CSARDSNQPQHF.

This chain links TRBV10-2 with TRBJ1-6; D unclear. V dropped 6 bases and J dropped 5 bases, with 14 bases sitting between them. From germline, CDR1 is WSHSY and CDR2 SAAADI. The CDR3 spans 15 residues. CDR3 sequence reads: CASSVSQGDNSPLHF. In nucleotides, the CDR3 is TGCGCCAGCAGCGTTAGTCAAGGAGATAATTCACCCCTCCACTTT.

The V and J genes are TRBV18 and TRBJ1-2; D gene unclear. Between the trimmed V and J ends, which lost 1 base and 3 bases, there was a span of 12 bases. There are 15 residues in the CDR3. The germline CDR1 and CDR2 sequences are KGHSH and LQKENI. DNA of the CDR3: TGTGCCAGCTCACCACTGCCTGGGCAGGACTATGGCTACACCTTC. It yields the protein CASSPLPGQDYGYTF. Combining the CDR3 with reference TRBV18 and TRBJ1-2 gives the whole variable domain NAGVMQNPRHLVRRRGQEARLRCSPMKGHSHVYWYRQLPEEGLKFMVYLQKENIIDESGMPKERFSAEFPKEGPSILRIQQVVRGDSAAYFCASSPLPGQDYGYTFGSGTRLTVV.

This clonotype was seen at least ten times. The CDR3 DNA sequence: TGTGCCAGCAGTCCGACTAGCGGGAGCACAGATACGCAGTATTTT. Protein: CASSPTSGSTDTQYF. V and J are TRBV3-1 and TRBJ2-3; TRBD2 matches 10 bases. V trimming: 6 bases; J trimming: 0 bases; junction bases outside the gene matches: 3. Per the germline V gene, CDR1 is LGHDT and CDR2 is YNNKEL (reference sequence). The CDR3 is 15 residues long.